This TCR beta chain was recovered during a study of early T cells in non-severe SARS-CoV-2 infection. Study context: The study sequenced bulk RNA from unsorted whole blood, with chains unpaired. General observations from the study: CD4 and private specificities were missed by VDJdb matching, which favored anti-spike CD8 responses.

Individual cDNA molecules were tagged with unique molecular identifiers, the study reported. TCRdb reanalysed the 5' RACE reads using MiXCR and keeps one entry per CDR3 protein. The sample shows roughly 40,000 distinct CDR3 sequences, 12% of them seen only once. V was shortened by 5 bases and J by 14 bases, with 20 bases between the two germline ends. The CDR3 is made up of 13 amino acids. In germline, CDR1 is SGHAT, CDR2 FQNNGV. This clonotype was seen more than once but under ten times. What it recognizes is unknown. The receptor was isolated from an adult who was a healthcare worker with PCR-confirmed SARS-CoV-2 infection or an uninfected control (not recorded which). Sequenced: whole blood. V and J are TRBV11-2 and TRBJ2-3; maybe TRBD2 (5 bases). CDR3 protein: CASSLGYMDSTYF. In DNA, the CDR3 is TGTGCCAGCAGCCTCGGGTACATGGACTCGACGTATTTT.